The rows below give T cell receptor beta chains drawn from one sample of a study of T cells after yellow fever vaccination. TCRdb analysed the 5' RACE reads with MiXCR anew, one entry per CDR3 protein. The sample has some 560,000 distinct CDR3 sequences; roughly 21% are singletons. Sequencing was performed on PBMCs, taken 15 days after the yellow fever booster vaccination. These receptors came from a man aged 30-40 years who received the YFV17D yellow fever vaccine. CDR3s include the opening cysteine and the closing phenylalanine or tryptophan. A D gene is named only where the DNA matches it firmly. The size field is filled for only some rows; it gives once, few, many or a size class.

J: TRBJ2-5
V: TRBV11-2
size: -
D: TRBD1
DNA: TGTGCCAGCAGCGTTACGAACGGACAGGGGATCCCAGAGACCCAGTACTTC
CDR3: CASSVTNGQGIPETQYF

J: TRBJ2-1
V: TRBV5-4
size: -
D: TRBD2
DNA: TGTGCCAGCAGTTCTAGCGGACCAGACAATGAGCAGTTCTTC
CDR3: CASSSSGPDNEQFF

J: TRBJ1-2
V: TRBV27
size: few
D: -
DNA: TGTGCCAGCAGTTTAATGGGGAACTATGGCTACACCTTC
CDR3: CASSLMGNYGYTF

J: TRBJ2-5
V: TRBV7-9
size: few
D: -
DNA: TGTGCCAGCAGCTTAGATTTGTATTCAGAGACCCAGTACTTC
CDR3: CASSLDLYSETQYF

J: TRBJ2-7
V: TRBV5-6
size: -
D: -
DNA: TGTGCCAGCAGCCCCTGGCTGGCCTGCGAGCAGTACTTC
CDR3: CASSPWLACEQYF

J: TRBJ1-2
V: TRBV19
size: -
D: TRBD1
DNA: TGTGCCAGTTCACCCACAGGGGGCAGCTTCGGCTACACCTTC
CDR3: CASSPTGGSFGYTF

J: TRBJ2-1
V: TRBV7-2
size: few
D: TRBD2
DNA: TGTGCCAGCAGCCTGACTAGCGGGAGAGTCAATGAGCAGTTCTTC
CDR3: CASSLTSGRVNEQFF

J: TRBJ2-3
V: TRBV6-1
size: -
D: TRBD1
DNA: TGTGCCAGCCTTATCCGACAGGGGGGAGGGGATACGCAGTATTTT
CDR3: CASLIRQGGGDTQYF

J: TRBJ2-1
V: TRBV24-1
size: few
D: TRBD1
DNA: TGTGCCACCAGTGGAGGCAGGGGGCTCTACAATGAGCAGTTCTTC
CDR3: CATSGGRGLYNEQFF

J: TRBJ1-2
V: TRBV5-6
size: -
D: -
DNA: TGTGCCAGCAGCCCAGACATCACAGGGAATGGCTACACCTTC
CDR3: CASSPDITGNGYTF

J: TRBJ2-1
V: TRBV15
size: -
D: TRBD2
DNA: TGTGCCACCAGCAGAACACCGGGACTAGCGGGAGTCAGTGAGCAGTTCTTC
CDR3: CATSRTPGLAGVSEQFF

J: TRBJ1-2
V: TRBV6-5
size: -
D: TRBD1
DNA: TGTGCCAGCAGTTCCATACTAGGCAAGGGACAGGGGGCGCAAGGCTACACCTTC
CDR3: CASSSILGKGQGAQGYTF

J: TRBJ2-6
V: TRBV20-1
size: few
D: -
DNA: TGCAGTGCTATGCTATCTGGGGCCAACGTCCTGACTTTC
CDR3: CSAMLSGANVLTF

J: TRBJ2-2
V: TRBV7-9
size: -
D: TRBD1
DNA: TGTGCCAGCAGCTTCCGGGACAGCCCCACCGGGGAGCTGTTTTTT
CDR3: CASSFRDSPTGELFF

J: TRBJ2-2
V: TRBV20-1
size: -
D: TRBD1
DNA: TGCAGTGCTACCCAGGACAGGATCGGGACCGGGGAGCTGTTTTTT
CDR3: CSATQDRIGTGELFF

J: TRBJ1-5
V: TRBV30
size: -
D: -
DNA: TGTGCCTGGAGCGTTCCCGGACTCTTGTCGGCCCATCATTTT
CDR3: CAWSVPGLLSAHHF

J: TRBJ2-5
V: TRBV6-2/TRBV6-3
size: few
D: TRBD2
DNA: TGTGCCAGCAGTTACGTGATAAGCGGGATGCGAGAGACCCAGTACTTC
CDR3: CASSYVISGMRETQYF

J: TRBJ2-1
V: TRBV25-1
size: few
D: TRBD2
DNA: TGTGCCAGCAGTAAAATAGCGGGCGCGGGGAATGAGCAGTTCTTC
CDR3: CASSKIAGAGNEQFF

J: TRBJ2-2
V: TRBV6-2/TRBV6-3
size: -
D: -
DNA: TGTGCCAGCAGAACAGCGGAAACCGGGGAGCTGTTTTTT
CDR3: CASRTAETGELFF

J: TRBJ1-1
V: TRBV10-3
size: few
D: -
DNA: TGTGCCATCAGTGAGGGGGGACGGATTGAAGCTTTCTTT
CDR3: CAISEGGRIEAFF

J: TRBJ1-4
V: TRBV5-1
size: few
D: -
DNA: TGCGCCAGCAGCTGGGGACCGTCAACTAATGAAAAACTGTTTTTT
CDR3: CASSWGPSTNEKLFF

J: TRBJ2-3
V: TRBV20-1
size: -
D: TRBD2
DNA: TGCAGTGCTGAAGCGGGAGGAGGGGATACGCAGTATTTT
CDR3: CSAEAGGGDTQYF

J: TRBJ1-1
V: TRBV7-3
size: few
D: -
DNA: TGTGCCAGCAGCTCGATGAGATTGGTAAACACTGAAGCTTTCTTT
CDR3: CASSSMRLVNTEAFF

J: TRBJ2-7
V: TRBV6-2/TRBV6-3
size: few
D: TRBD2
DNA: TGTGCCAGCAGTTACGGGAGGGTACCATTATCCTACGAGCAGTACTTC
CDR3: CASSYGRVPLSYEQYF

J: TRBJ2-4
V: TRBV20-1
size: few
D: TRBD1
DNA: TGCAGTGCTGGGGACAGGGGTGGCATTCAGTACTTC
CDR3: CSAGDRGGIQYF

J: TRBJ2-5
V: TRBV7-6
size: -
D: TRBD2
DNA: TGTGCCAGCAGCTACGGTGGAGCGGGAAACCCCCTCCAAGAGACCCAGTACTTC
CDR3: CASSYGGAGNPLQETQYF

J: TRBJ1-5
V: TRBV20-1
size: -
D: -
DNA: TGCAGTGCTAGCTATACACACAGCAATCAGCCCCAGCATTTT
CDR3: CSASYTHSNQPQHF

J: TRBJ2-5
V: TRBV6-2/TRBV6-3
size: -
D: TRBD1
DNA: TGTGCCAGCAGTACCCTCCTTGGACAGGGCCATACTCAAGAGACCCAGTACTTC
CDR3: CASSTLLGQGHTQETQYF

J: TRBJ2-3
V: TRBV27
size: few
D: -
DNA: TGTGCCAGCAGTTCCGTGCGCGCAGATACGCAGTATTTT
CDR3: CASSSVRADTQYF

J: TRBJ1-2
V: TRBV15
size: -
D: -
DNA: TGTGCCACCAGCAGAGATCTTTCACTTACCGAGGCCATAAGGGGCTACACCTTC
CDR3: CATSRDLSLTEAIRGYTF

J: TRBJ1-6
V: TRBV4-3
size: few
D: -
DNA: TGCGCCAGCAGCCTGAACGCCCGAGCGCCCCTCCACTTT
CDR3: CASSLNARAPLHF

J: TRBJ2-7
V: TRBV19
size: few
D: TRBD2
DNA: TGTGCCAGTAGTTCGGCCCGACTAGCGAGAGCCTACGAGCAGTACTTC
CDR3: CASSSARLARAYEQYF

J: TRBJ2-5
V: TRBV24-1
size: -
D: TRBD2
DNA: TGTGCCACCAGTGATCCCGGGACTAGTAGGGAGACCCAGTACTTC
CDR3: CATSDPGTSRETQYF

J: TRBJ2-7
V: TRBV20-1
size: few
D: TRBD2
DNA: TGCAGTGGCTCCGGGACTACATACGAGCAGTACTTC
CDR3: CSGSGTTYEQYF